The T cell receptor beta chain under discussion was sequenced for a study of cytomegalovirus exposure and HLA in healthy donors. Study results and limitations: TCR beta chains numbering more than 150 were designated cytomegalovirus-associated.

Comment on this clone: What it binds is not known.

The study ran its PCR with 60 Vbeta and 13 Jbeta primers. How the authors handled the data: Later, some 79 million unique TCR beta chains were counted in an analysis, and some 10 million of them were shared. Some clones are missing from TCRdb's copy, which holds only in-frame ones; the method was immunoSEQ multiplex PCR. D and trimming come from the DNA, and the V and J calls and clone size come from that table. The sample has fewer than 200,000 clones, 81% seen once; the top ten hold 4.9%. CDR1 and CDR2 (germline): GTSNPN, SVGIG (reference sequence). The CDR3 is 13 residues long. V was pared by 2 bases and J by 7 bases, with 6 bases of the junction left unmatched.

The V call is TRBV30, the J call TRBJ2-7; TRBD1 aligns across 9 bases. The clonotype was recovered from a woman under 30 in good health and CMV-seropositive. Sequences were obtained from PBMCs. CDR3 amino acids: CAWSLDRGTEQYF. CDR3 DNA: TGTGCCTGGAGTTTGGACAGGGGTACTGAGCAGTACTTC. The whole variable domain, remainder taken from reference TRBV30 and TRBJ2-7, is SQTIHQWPATLVQPVGSPLSLECTVEGTSNPNLYWYRQAAGRGLQLLFYSVGIGQISSEVPQNLSASRPQDRQFILSSKKLLLSDSGFYLCAWSLDRGTEQYFGPGTRLTVT.